The clone carrying this TCR beta chain was picked up a small number of times. What it recognizes is unknown. This sample is part of a study of blood T cells in healthy people across ages. Study-wide points: Strong correlation linked observed beta diversity and percent naive T cells.

Those donating, healthy Caucasian individuals from Russia, were aged roughly 6 to 90. Every sample had a minimum of 6 million PBMCs isolated. From germline, CDR1 is LNHNV and CDR2 YYDKDF (reference sequence). This CDR3 is built from 16 residues. The V segment lost 4 bases and the J segment 6 bases; nucleotides outside the gene matches: 10. The authors ran a second PCR of roughly 6 to 12 cycles using a sample-barcoded 5' primer and a J-beta primer mix. Researchers report that a template-switch adaptor with 12 random nucleotides tagged each cDNA molecule. TCRdb re-derived calls from the 5' RACE reads in MiXCR, one entry per CDR3 protein. The repertoire holds 1,500,000 or so distinct CDR3 sequences, with 59% as singletons.

The chain is built from TRBV15 and TRBJ1-4; 8 nucleotides match TRBD1. This TCR came from a man aged 18 to 30 in good health. Input material: blood. CDR3 sequence (DNA): TGTGCCACCAGCACTACCGGGACAGGTATACATGAAAAACTGTTTTTT. Translation gives CATSTTGTGIHEKLFF.